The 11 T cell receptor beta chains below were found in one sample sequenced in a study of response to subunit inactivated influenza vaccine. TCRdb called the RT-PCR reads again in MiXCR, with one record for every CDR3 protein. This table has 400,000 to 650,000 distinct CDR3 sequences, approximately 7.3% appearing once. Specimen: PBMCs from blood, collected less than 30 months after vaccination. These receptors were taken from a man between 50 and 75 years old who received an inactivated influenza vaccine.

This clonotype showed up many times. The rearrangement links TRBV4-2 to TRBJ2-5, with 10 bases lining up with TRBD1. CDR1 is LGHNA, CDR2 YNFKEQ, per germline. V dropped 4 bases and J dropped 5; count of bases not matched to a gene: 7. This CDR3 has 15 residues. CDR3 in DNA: TGTGCCAGCAGCCTTCGACAGGGGGCTGGGGAGACCCAGTACTTC. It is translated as CASSLRQGAGETQYF.

The CDR3 sequence is CASSQDVVEEKLFF. CDR3 DNA: TGCGCCAGCAGCCAAGACGTTGTGGAAGAAAAACTGTTTTTT. The J gene is TRBJ1-4, the V gene TRBV4-3; D gene ambiguous. CDR1 is LGHNA and CDR2 is YSLEER in the germline V gene. This CDR3 spans 14 amino acids. Trimming took off 0 bases at V and 8 bases at J, with 10 bases between the two ends.

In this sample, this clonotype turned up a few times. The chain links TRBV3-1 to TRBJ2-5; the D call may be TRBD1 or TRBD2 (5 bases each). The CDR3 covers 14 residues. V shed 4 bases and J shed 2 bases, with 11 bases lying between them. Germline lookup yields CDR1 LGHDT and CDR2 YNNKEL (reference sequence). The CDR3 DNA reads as TGTGCCAGCAGCCTCCGGGACGTACAAGAGACCCAGTACTTC. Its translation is CASSLRDVQETQYF.

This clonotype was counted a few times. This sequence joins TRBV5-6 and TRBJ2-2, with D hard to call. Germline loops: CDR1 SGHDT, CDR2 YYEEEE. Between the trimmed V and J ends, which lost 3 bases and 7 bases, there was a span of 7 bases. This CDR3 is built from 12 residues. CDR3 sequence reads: CASSSAVGELFF. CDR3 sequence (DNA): TGTGCCAGCAGCTCGGCGGTCGGGGAGCTGTTTTTT.

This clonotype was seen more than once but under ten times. The CDR3 DNA reads TGTGCCAGCAGTTACGGGGGGACAGGGGGACAGCCCCAGCATTTT. This encodes CASSYGGTGGQPQHF. The gene calls are TRBV6-5 and TRBJ1-5, with 11 bases identical to TRBD1. The ends lost 2 bases at V and 7 bases at J; junction bases unmatched: 4. CDR3 length: 15 amino acids. Germline CDR1 and CDR2: MNHEY and SVGAGI.

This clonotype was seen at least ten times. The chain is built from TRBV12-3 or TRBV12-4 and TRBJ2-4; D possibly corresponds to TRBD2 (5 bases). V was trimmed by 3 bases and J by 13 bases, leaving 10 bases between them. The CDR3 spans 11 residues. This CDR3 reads CASSFRGLQYF. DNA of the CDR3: TGTGCCAGCAGTTTTCGGGGATTACAGTACTTC.

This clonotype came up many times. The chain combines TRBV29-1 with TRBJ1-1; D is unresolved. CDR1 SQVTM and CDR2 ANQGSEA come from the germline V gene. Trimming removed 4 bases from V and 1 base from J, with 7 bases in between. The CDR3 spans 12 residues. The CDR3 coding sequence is TGCAGCGTTGTAGACTCGAACACTGAAGCTTTCTTT. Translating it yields CSVVDSNTEAFF.

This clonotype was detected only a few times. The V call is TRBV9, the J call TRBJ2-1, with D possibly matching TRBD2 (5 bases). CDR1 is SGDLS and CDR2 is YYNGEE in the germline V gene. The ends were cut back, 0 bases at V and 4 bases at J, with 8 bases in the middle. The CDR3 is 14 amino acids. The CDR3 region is CASSVVREYNEQFF. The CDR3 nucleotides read TGTGCCAGCAGCGTAGTGAGGGAATACAATGAGCAGTTCTTC.

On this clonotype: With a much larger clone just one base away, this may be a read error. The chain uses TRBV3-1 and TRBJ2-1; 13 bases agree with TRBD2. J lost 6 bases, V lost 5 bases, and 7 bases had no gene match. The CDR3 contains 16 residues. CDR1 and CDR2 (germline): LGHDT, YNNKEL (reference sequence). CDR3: CASSKGLAGRTNEQFF. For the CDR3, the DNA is TGTGCCAGCAGCAAGGGACTAGCGGGACGTACCAATGAGCAGTTCTTC.

The CDR3 region has the DNA TGTGCCAGCAGCCGGGACAGACCCACAGATACGCAGTATTTT. Its translation is CASSRDRPTDTQYF. V is TRBV7-9 and J is TRBJ2-3; 7 positions agree with TRBD1. This CDR3 is built from 14 residues. The germline gives CDR1 SEHNR, CDR2 FQNEAQ (reference sequence). Trimming removed 5 bases from V and 2 bases from J; junction bases left unmatched: 4.

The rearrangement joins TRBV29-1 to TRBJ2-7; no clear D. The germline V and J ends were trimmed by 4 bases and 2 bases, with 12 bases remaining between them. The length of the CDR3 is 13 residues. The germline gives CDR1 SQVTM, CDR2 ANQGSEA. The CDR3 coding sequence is TGCAGCGTTGGTCGGGTTGACCCCTACGAGCAGTACTTC. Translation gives CSVGRVDPYEQYF.